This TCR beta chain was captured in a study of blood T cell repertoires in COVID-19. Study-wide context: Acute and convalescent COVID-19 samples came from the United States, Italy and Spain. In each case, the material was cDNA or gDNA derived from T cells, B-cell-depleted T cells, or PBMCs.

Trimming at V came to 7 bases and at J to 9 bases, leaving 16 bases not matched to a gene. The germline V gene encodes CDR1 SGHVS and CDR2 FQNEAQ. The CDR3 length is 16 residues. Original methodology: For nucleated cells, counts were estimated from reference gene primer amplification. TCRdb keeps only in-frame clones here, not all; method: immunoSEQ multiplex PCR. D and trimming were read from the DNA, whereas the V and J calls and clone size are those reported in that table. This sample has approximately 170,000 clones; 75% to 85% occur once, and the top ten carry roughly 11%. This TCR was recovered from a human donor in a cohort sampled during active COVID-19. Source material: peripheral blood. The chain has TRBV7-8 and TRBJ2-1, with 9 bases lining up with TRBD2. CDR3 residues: CASNSQRREGGGEQFF. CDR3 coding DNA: TGTGCCAGCAACTCCCAACGGCGGGAGGGGGGAGGTGAGCAGTTCTTC.